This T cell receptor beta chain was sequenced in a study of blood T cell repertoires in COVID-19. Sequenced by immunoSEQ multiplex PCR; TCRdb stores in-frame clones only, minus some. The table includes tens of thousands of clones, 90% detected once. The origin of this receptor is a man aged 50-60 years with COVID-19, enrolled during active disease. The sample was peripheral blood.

CDR3 amino acids: CASSVRQGEAFF. The CDR3 bases are TGTGCCAGCAGCGTCCGACAGGGGGAGGCTTTCTTT. The J gene is TRBJ1-1, the V gene TRBV5-4, with 9 bases aligning to TRBD1. V was pared by 4 bases and J by 11 bases, with 6 bases of the junction left unmatched. The germline CDR1 and CDR2 sequences are SGHNT and YYREEE (reference sequence). This CDR3 region has 12 residues.